The clone carrying this T cell receptor (beta chain) was observed once. The antigen is not known. The record originates from a study of shared clonotypes between healthy human individuals. Overall study context: Per-donor plates numbered three CD4 naive, three CD4 memory, two CD8 naive and one CD8 memory.

Produced via immunoSEQ multiplex PCR; TCRdb's table is partial and in-frame only. This sample has approximately 2.5 million clones; just over 90% occur once, and the top ten carry about 0.13%. Study-level results: Clonotype sharing among donors, it was expected, would be affected by sequencing depth.

Germline V gene sequence: CDR1 SGHTS, CDR2 YDEGEE. The CDR3 length is 17 residues. J lost 1 base, V lost 4 bases, and 10 bases had no gene match. This receptor was taken from a man younger than 35 in good health. This sequence joins TRBV5-8 and TRBJ1-5; the match to TRBD1 covers 8 bases. What was sequenced was naive CD4+ T cells sorted from blood. Subset noted: CD45RA+ positively selected. CDR3 sequence: CASSLKKTGVSNQPQHF. CDR3 DNA: TGTGCCAGCAGCCTAAAAAAGACAGGGGTGAGCAATCAGCCCCAGCATTTT.